The 25 T cell receptor beta chains listed next were all sequenced from one sample in a study of blood T cell dynamics during melanoma immunotherapy. TCRdb's copy holds only in-frame clones and misses some; the assay was immunoSEQ multiplex PCR. The sample includes 4,500 to 7,000 clones, roughly 85% seen only once; the top ten take about 3.3%. Documented time point: pre-treatment baseline. The source was blood, collected from a patient treated with checkpoint blockade. All receptors derive from a human donor with melanoma.

J is TRBJ1-2 and V is TRBV6-1, with D possibly being TRBD1 (6 bases). Trimming left V 1 base short and J 4 bases short, with 10 bases between. This CDR3 is built from 14 residues. CDR1 MNHNS and CDR2 SASEGT come from the germline V gene. The chain's CDR3 is CASSEGTESYGYTF. The CDR3 coding sequence is TGTGCCAGCAGTGAAGGGACAGAGTCCTATGGCTACACCTTC.

J is TRBJ1-1 and V is TRBV28; possible D gene TRBD1, 5 bases. Trimming removed 4 bases from V and 3 bases from J, with 15 bases in between. This CDR3 has 15 amino acids. Germline V gives CDR1 MDHEN, CDR2 SYDVKM. CDR3 DNA sequence: TGTGCCAGCAGTTCCGCCCAGGGAGGCTACACTGAAGCTTTCTTT. Translation: CASSSAQGGYTEAFF.

The gene calls are TRBV2 and TRBJ2-7; no firm D call. The V gene lost 8 bases and the J gene lost 3 bases, with 14 bases spanning the gap. The CDR3 covers 13 residues. CDR1 is SNHLY and CDR2 is FYNNEI in the germline V gene. The CDR3 bases are TGTGCCAGCGTCCATGCACTTAGCTACGAGCAGTACTTC. Encoded protein: CASVHALSYEQYF.

This clone appeared a single time. This chain connects TRBV6-4 to TRBJ1-1; 8 bases are a match to TRBD1. Germline-derived CDR1 and CDR2 are MRHNA and SNTAGT. The CDR3 has 12 amino acids. With V trimmed by 2 bases and J by 11 bases, 4 bases remained unmatched. CDR3 sequence: CASSDNTGGAFF. For the CDR3, the DNA is TGTGCCAGCAGTGACAATACAGGGGGTGCTTTCTTT.

This chain joins TRBV10-3 and TRBJ1-5, with D possibly TRBD1 on 6 matching bases. Germline V CDR1 and CDR2: ENHRY, SYGVKD. The CDR3 totals 12 residues. Trimming left V 9 bases short and J 3 bases short, with 9 bases between. The DNA for the CDR3 is TGTGCCATACAGGGTTTCAATCAGCCCCAGCATTTT. Protein sequence: CAIQGFNQPQHF.

The J gene is TRBJ2-2, the V gene TRBV5-1; no reliable D call. The germline V and J ends were trimmed by 1 base and 7 bases, with 2 bases remaining between them. The CDR3 extends over 11 amino acids. CDR1 and CDR2 from the germline V gene are SGHRS and YFSETQ. The CDR3 here is CASSLNGELFF. DNA for the CDR3: TGCGCCAGCAGCTTGAACGGGGAGCTGTTTTTT.

The V gene is TRBV2, the J gene TRBJ1-1; 7 bases fit TRBD1. Germline V gives CDR1 SNHLY, CDR2 FYNNEI. This CDR3 is built from 14 residues. After removal of 5 bases from V and 0 bases from J, the junction contained 3 bases not matched to a gene. The CDR3, as DNA: TGTGCCAGCAGTTATCAGGGGGTGAACACTGAAGCTTTCTTT. It codes for CASSYQGVNTEAFF.

The CDR3 here is CASSFGQLQETQYF. The CDR3 DNA follows: TGCGCCAGCAGCTTTGGACAGCTCCAAGAGACCCAGTACTTC. The chain links TRBV5-1 to TRBJ2-5; D possibly corresponds to TRBD1 (6 bases). The CDR3 covers 14 residues. Germline V gives CDR1 SGHRS, CDR2 YFSETQ. Between the trimmed V and J ends, which lost 2 bases and 1 base, there was a span of 9 bases.

The V call is TRBV2, the J call TRBJ1-2, with D unresolved. Germline V gives CDR1 SNHLY, CDR2 FYNNEI. Trimming pared 2 bases from V and 8 bases from J, leaving 18 bases between. This CDR3 has 15 amino acids. The CDR3 sequence is CASSEFGDAKVGYTF. CDR3 coding DNA: TGTGCCAGCAGTGAATTTGGGGATGCGAAGGTCGGCTACACCTTC.

In its sample, this clone was seen a few times. The chain has TRBV4-1 and TRBJ1-4; TRBD1 agrees at 9 bases. CDR3 length equals 14 residues. Germline V gene sequence: CDR1 MGHRA, CDR2 YSYEKL. The V gene end was trimmed by 4 bases and the J gene end by 8 bases; junction bases not matched to a gene: 5. The CDR3 is CASSLDRGGEKLFF. DNA for the CDR3: TGCGCCAGCAGCCTGGACAGGGGAGGGGAAAAACTGTTTTTT.

The chain's CDR3 is CASSPSILTGNTEAFF. The CDR3 coding sequence is TGTGCCAGTAGCCCTTCCATTTTGACAGGGAACACTGAAGCTTTCTTT. The V and J genes are TRBV19 and TRBJ1-1, with TRBD1 as a possible D gene (6 bases). CDR3 size: 16 residues. Germline V lookup: CDR1 LNHDA, CDR2 SQIVND (reference sequence). Trimming left V 6 bases short and J 1 base short, with 18 bases between.

The chain recombines TRBV21-1 with TRBJ1-5. TRBV21-1 corresponds to a pseudogene. This CDR3 has 15 amino acids. The CDR3, as DNA: TGTGCCAGCAGCATGGGGGGGGGAAGAAATCAGCCCCAGCATTTT. It encodes CASSMGGGRNQPQHF.

The chain uses TRBV18 and TRBJ1-5; unclear D gene. Germline values: CDR1 KGHSH, CDR2 LQKENI. V was clipped by 5 bases and J by 5 bases, with 10 bases between them. CDR3 size: 13 residues. CDR3 nucleotides: TGTGCCAGCTCAAATACGGGTGATCAGCCCCAGCATTTT. This encodes CASSNTGDQPQHF.

This sequence joins TRBV6-6 and TRBJ1-5; a possible D gene is TRBD1 (5 bases). Germline V gene sequence: CDR1 MNHNY, CDR2 SVGAGI (reference sequence). The CDR3 covers 13 residues. V gave up 6 bases and J gave up 5 bases, with 11 bases separating them. The CDR3 DNA reads as TGTGCCAGCAGCTACACGGGGGATCAGCCCCAGCATTTT. Protein product: CASSYTGDQPQHF.

The chain links TRBV6-5 to TRBJ1-2; D might be TRBD1 (6 bases). Germline CDR1 MNHEY, CDR2 SVGAGI. The V gene lost 2 bases and the J gene lost 6 bases, with 10 bases spanning the gap. The CDR3 consists of 13 residues. The CDR3 sequence is CASSYEGDHGYTF. As DNA, the CDR3 is TGTGCCAGCAGTTACGAGGGGGACCATGGCTACACCTTC.

The rearrangement joins TRBV2 to TRBJ2-2, with a weak D call TRBD1 (6 bases). This CDR3 has 13 amino acids. CDR1 is SNHLY, CDR2 FYNNEI, per germline. Trimming left V 7 bases short and J 7 bases short, with 13 bases between. DNA for the CDR3: TGTGCCAGCATCAGGGGATTGGGCGGGGAGCTGTTTTTT. Protein product: CASIRGLGGELFF.

The chain links TRBV7-2 to TRBJ2-7; TRBD2 aligns across 7 bases. The germline V gene encodes CDR1 SGHTA and CDR2 FQGNSA. The CDR3 runs to 16 residues. V shed 1 base, J shed 2 bases, and the junction held 8 bases outside the gene matches. This chain's CDR3 is CASSLGGGSVAYEQYF. CDR3 DNA sequence: TGTGCCAGCAGCTTAGGGGGCGGGAGTGTGGCCTACGAGCAGTACTTC. The full variable domain, in which reference TRBV7-2 and TRBJ2-7 provide the parts outside the CDR3, is GAGVSQSPSNKVTEKGKDVELRCDPISGHTALYWYRQSLGQGLEFLIYFQGNSAPDKSGLPSDRFSAERTGGSVSTLTIQRTQQEDSAVYLCASSLGGGSVAYEQYFGPGTRLTVT.

V is TRBV30 and J is TRBJ1-2, with D maybe TRBD1 (6 bases). The V gene's germline CDR1 is GTSNPN and CDR2 SVGIG (reference sequence). The CDR3 runs 15 residues. Trimming cost V 2 bases and J 2 bases, with 15 bases left between them. In nucleotides, the CDR3 is TGTGCCTGGAGTCCCGGGGGGGCGTCGAACTATGGCTACACCTTC. It yields the protein CAWSPGGASNYGYTF.

J is TRBJ2-2 and V is TRBV14; 9 bases map to TRBD1. The CDR3 has 17 amino acids. Germline CDR1 is SGHDN and CDR2 is FVKESK. Trimming at V came to 4 bases and at J to 6 bases, leaving 12 bases not matched to a gene. DNA for the CDR3: TGTGCCAGCAGCCTACGCGCACCGGGACAGGGCCCCGGGGAGCTGTTTTTT. This encodes CASSLRAPGQGPGELFF.

The chain carries TRBV5-4 and TRBJ2-7; tentative D call: TRBD2 (6 bases). Germline-derived CDR1 and CDR2 are SGHNT and YYREEE (reference sequence). The CDR3 is made up of 16 amino acids. V was pared by 0 bases and J by 0 bases, with 13 bases between. The CDR3 here is CASSLATGGVSYEQYF. CDR3 in DNA: TGTGCCAGCAGCTTGGCCACGGGCGGGGTCTCCTACGAGCAGTACTTC.

The V call is TRBV19, the J call TRBJ1-2; 9 nucleotides line up with TRBD1. The CDR3 runs 15 residues. V was pared by 6 bases and J by 4 bases, with 9 bases of the junction left unmatched. Germline CDR1 reads LNHDA; CDR2 reads SQIVND (reference sequence). CDR3 sequence (DNA): TGTGCCAGTAGCAACACAGGGGGCGCGCTCTATGGCTACACCTTC. The encoded protein is CASSNTGGALYGYTF. Together with reference TRBV19 and TRBJ1-2, the CDR3 gives the full variable domain: DGGITQSPKYLFRKEGQNVTLSCEQNLNHDAMYWYRQDPGQGLRLIYYSQIVNDFQKGDIAEGYSVSREKKESFPLTVTSAQKNPTAFYLCASSNTGGALYGYTFGSGTRLTVV.

The chain carries TRBV2 and TRBJ1-4; weak D call: TRBD1 (6 bases). CDR1 is SNHLY and CDR2 is FYNNEI in the germline V gene. Trimming removed 7 bases from V and 7 bases from J, with 13 bases in between. The CDR3 has 13 residues. The CDR3 sequence is CASNLQGAEKLFF. The CDR3 region has the DNA TGTGCCAGCAACCTACAGGGCGCTGAAAAACTGTTTTTT.

The chain has TRBV5-1 and TRBJ2-4; D is uncertain. Deletions cut 1 base from V and 9 bases from J, with 14 bases between. Germline loops: CDR1 SGHRS, CDR2 YFSETQ. This CDR3 contains 14 residues. CDR3 nucleotides: TGCGCCAGCAGCTTGAAACAGCCCATTGGCATTCAGTACTTC. It specifies CASSLKQPIGIQYF.

V and J are TRBV7-2 and TRBJ1-1, with a tentative D call TRBD1 (5 bases). Germline values: CDR1 SGHTA, CDR2 FQGNSA. Trimming left V 0 bases short and J 5 bases short, with 13 bases between. This CDR3 is 15 amino acids long. The chain's CDR3 is CASSLARLGVTEAFF. In nucleotides, the CDR3 is TGTGCCAGCAGCTTAGCGCGGTTAGGGGTTACTGAAGCTTTCTTT.

The V and J genes are TRBV7-2 and TRBJ2-7; the D call may be TRBD1 or TRBD2 (5 bases each). The V gene lost 4 bases and the J gene lost 9 bases, with 16 bases spanning the gap. The CDR3 contains 13 residues. CDR1 is SGHTA, CDR2 FQGNSA, per germline. This CDR3 reads CASSYWGGHGQYF. In nucleotides, the CDR3 is TGTGCCAGCAGCTACTGGGGCGGGCATGGGCAGTACTTC.